These 7 T cell receptor beta chains were sequenced from one sample in a study of CD8 T cells in ankylosing spondylitis (TCRdb year 2017). These TCRs' antigens remain unknown. Study-level results and caveats: Blood from ankylosing spondylitis patients appeared to be characterized by a TCR beta motif composed of about eight highly homologous amino acid variants.

The library relied on 5' RACE. These reads were obtained on an Illumina HiSeq 2500. The public sequencing data were trimmed at Q25 with fastp and processed into clonotypes with MiXCR by TCRdb, which kept only in-frame beta chains. CDR3 protein sequences are deduplicated, and each keeps its most common genes and DNA. The sample includes under 250,000 distinct CDR3 sequences, with 6% to 8.5% observed a single time. Of the sample, 12% to 15% falls within the top ten clones. Specimen: blood, either unsorted or a sorted T cell fraction (not recorded which). All receptors derive from a male donor with ankylosing spondylitis.

This rearrangement joins TRBV2 to TRBJ2-7; 8 bases are a match to TRBD1. This CDR3 spans 13 amino acids. After removal of 7 bases from V and 3 bases from J, the junction contained 5 bases not matched to a gene. Germline-derived CDR1 and CDR2 are SNHLY and FYNNEI. CDR3 bases: TGTGCCAGCACCCGGGACAGGCACTACGAGCAGTACTTC. This sequence encodes CASTRDRHYEQYF.

This clonotype was observed many times. The V and J genes are TRBV4-1 and TRBJ2-7; 12 bases match TRBD2. The CDR3 is 16 amino acids. The germline V gene encodes CDR1 MGHRA and CDR2 YSYEKL. V was clipped by 1 base and J by 4 bases; unmatched bases: 5. In nucleotides, the CDR3 is TGCGCCAGCAGCCAAGGACTAGCGGGGGCCGGGTACGAGCAGTACTTC. Protein product: CASSQGLAGAGYEQYF.

This clonotype was recorded many times. The genes are TRBV14 and TRBJ2-7; D possibly matches TRBD1 or TRBD2 (5 bases each). The CDR3 sequence is 12 residues long. V dropped 4 bases and J dropped 7 bases, with 11 bases sitting between them. CDR1 and CDR2 from the germline V gene are SGHDN and FVKESK. In DNA form, the CDR3 reads TGTGCCAGCAGCCCGGGACCGCGGGAGCAGTACTTC. Translation: CASSPGPREQYF.

In this sample, this clonotype turned up a few times. This chain links TRBV4-3 with TRBJ2-2; 14 nucleotides line up with TRBD2. CDR3 size: 18 residues. CDR1 and CDR2 (germline): LGHNA, YSLEER. Trimming at V came to 7 bases and at J to 4 bases, leaving 11 bases not matched to a gene. CDR3 sequence: CASTQGLAGDLGTGELFF. The DNA of the CDR3 is TGCGCCAGCACCCAGGGACTAGCGGGAGACCTGGGCACCGGGGAGCTGTTTTTT.

This clonotype was counted between two and nine times. The chain combines TRBV7-2 with TRBJ2-3, with D perhaps assigned TRBD1 or TRBD2 (5 bases each). The CDR3 is 15 residues long. Germline-derived CDR1 and CDR2 are SGHTA and FQGNSA. V was shortened by 3 bases and J by 0 bases, with 10 bases between the two germline ends. The CDR3 sequence is CASSFTGLSTDTQYF. The CDR3 DNA reads TGTGCCAGCAGCTTCACGGGGCTTAGCACAGATACGCAGTATTTT.

The chain links TRBV7-6 to TRBJ2-7, with D possibly TRBD2 on 6 matching bases. This CDR3 has 15 amino acids. Trimming removed 0 bases from V and 2 bases from J, with 11 bases in between. CDR1 is SGHVS, CDR2 FNYEAQ, per germline. The CDR3, as DNA: TGTGCCAGCAGCTTAGCAGCGGGCGTGCCCTACGAGCAGTACTTC. Its translation is CASSLAAGVPYEQYF.

This clonotype was seen ten or more times. The chain links TRBV6-5 to TRBJ2-7; D call uncertain. The CDR3 consists of 15 residues. Germline V lookup: CDR1 MNHEY, CDR2 SVGAGI. The germline V and J ends were trimmed by 0 bases and 4 bases, with 13 bases remaining between them. This CDR3 is CASSYSMRLEYEQYF. CDR3 nucleotides: TGTGCCAGCAGTTACTCGATGCGACTGGAATACGAGCAGTACTTC.